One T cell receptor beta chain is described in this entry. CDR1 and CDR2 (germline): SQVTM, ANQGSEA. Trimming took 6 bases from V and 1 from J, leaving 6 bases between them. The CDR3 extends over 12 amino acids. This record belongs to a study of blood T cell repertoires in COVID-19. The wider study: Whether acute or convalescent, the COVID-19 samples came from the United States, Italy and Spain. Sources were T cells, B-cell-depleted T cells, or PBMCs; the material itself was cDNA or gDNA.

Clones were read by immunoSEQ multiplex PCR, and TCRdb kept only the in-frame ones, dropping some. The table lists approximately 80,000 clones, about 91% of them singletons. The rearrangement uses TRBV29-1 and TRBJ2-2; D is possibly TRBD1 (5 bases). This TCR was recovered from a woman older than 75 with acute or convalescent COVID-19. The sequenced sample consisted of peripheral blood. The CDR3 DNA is TGCAGCGTAGGACAGAACACCGGGGAGCTGTTTTTT. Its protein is CSVGQNTGELFF.